Reported below is one T cell receptor (beta chain). The data belong to a study of OX40 agonist ivuxolimab in advanced cancers. The assay was immunoSEQ multiplex PCR, and TCRdb's table has in-frame clones only and misses some. Among some 50,000 clones listed, 70% to 85% were seen once. The sequenced sample was CD4+ or CD8+ T cells sorted from blood, obtained in a trial of the OX40 agonist ivuxolimab. The TCR sequence derives from an adult with an advanced solid tumor such as melanoma, head and neck, liver or kidney cancer.

As DNA, the CDR3 is TGTGCCAGCAGCCCAGGCGGGGGGTACAATGAGCAGTTCTTC. Translation gives CASSPGGGYNEQFF. The chain links TRBV7-3 to TRBJ2-1; 8 bases line up with TRBD2. The CDR3 loop spans 14 amino acids. V dropped 5 bases and J dropped 4; count of bases not matched to a gene: 4. Germline CDR1 is SGHTA and CDR2 is FQGTGA. The full variable domain, rest sourced from reference TRBV7-3 and TRBJ2-1, is GAGVSQTPSNKVTEKGKYVELRCDPISGHTALYWYRQSLGQGPEFLIYFQGTGAADDSGLPNDRFFAVRPEGSVSTLKIQRTERGDSAVYLCASSPGGGYNEQFFGPGTRLTVL.